What follows are 30 T cell receptor beta chains derived from one specimen sequenced in a study of blood T cell repertoires in COVID-19. TCRdb's copy holds only in-frame clones and misses some; the assay was immunoSEQ multiplex PCR. The table includes roughly 190,000 clones, approximately 86% detected once. Material for sequencing was PBMCs or T cells enriched from blood (not recorded which). The receptor source for this set is a woman in her twenties or thirties who had recovered from COVID-19.

The gene calls are TRBV18 and TRBJ1-1; D is perhaps TRBD1 (5 bases). In germline, CDR1 is KGHSH, CDR2 LQKENI. V gave up 6 bases and J gave up 5 bases, with 10 bases separating them. The CDR3 consists of 12 residues. In DNA form, the CDR3 reads TGTGCCAGCTCCCACGGGGGAACTGAAGCTTTCTTT. As protein: CASSHGGTEAFF.

The chain links TRBV7-2 to TRBJ2-7; 7 nucleotides line up with TRBD1. The junction had 10 bases not matched to a gene; V was cut back by 5 bases and J by 3 bases. The CDR3 totals 15 residues. Per germline, CDR1 SGHTA and CDR2 FQGNSA. CDR3 coding DNA: TGTGCCAGCAGCGTCACAGGGGCGGCAGGCTACGAGCAGTACTTC. Translating it yields CASSVTGAAGYEQYF.

This clone was recorded a few times. The chain recombines TRBV19 with TRBJ2-4; TRBD2 matches at 9 bases. The CDR3 extends over 16 amino acids. Per germline, CDR1 LNHDA and CDR2 SQIVND (reference sequence). The V gene end was trimmed by 5 bases and the J gene end by 9 bases; junction bases not matched to a gene: 14. The CDR3 sequence: CASSDGREGRYSIQYF. As DNA, the CDR3 is TGTGCCAGTAGTGACGGGCGGGAGGGCCGTTATAGCATTCAGTACTTC.

The rearrangement links TRBV24-1 to TRBJ2-5; possible D gene TRBD2, 6 bases. Germline CDR1 is KGHDR and CDR2 is SFDVKD. This CDR3 spans 12 amino acids. Trimming removed 6 bases from V and 5 bases from J, with 9 bases in between. The CDR3 sequence: CATSPGRETQYF. DNA of the CDR3: TGTGCCACCAGTCCAGGGAGGGAGACCCAGTACTTC.

V gene TRBV13 combines with J gene TRBJ1-1; perhaps TRBD1 as D (5 bases). Between the trimmed V and J ends, which lost 5 bases and 10 bases, there was a span of 14 bases. Germline V gene data show CDR1 as PRHDT and CDR2 as FYEKMQ (reference sequence). CDR3 length equals 12 residues. The CDR3 region has the DNA TGTGCCAGCAGCCCCCCGACAGATCTAGCTTTCTTT. Protein product: CASSPPTDLAFF. Filled out from reference TRBV13 and TRBJ1-1, the complete variable domain reads AAGVIQSPRHLIKEKRETATLKCYPIPRHDTVYWYQQGPGQDPQFLISFYEKMQSDKGSIPDRFSAQQFSDYHSELNMSSLELGDSALYFCASSPPTDLAFFGQGTRLTVV.

The chain links TRBV5-1 to TRBJ1-1, with D possibly matching TRBD1 (5 bases). CDR1 SGHRS and CDR2 YFSETQ come from the germline V gene. The CDR3 totals 13 residues. Trimming stripped 1 base from V and 3 bases from J, with 7 bases between. CDR3 sequence (DNA): TGCGCCAGCAGCTTGACGGGGGACACTGAAGCTTTCTTT. Encoded protein: CASSLTGDTEAFF.

This chain's CDR3 is CASSKFGNTGELFF. The CDR3 DNA follows: TGTGCCAGCAGCAAATTCGGGAACACCGGGGAGCTGTTTTTT. The chain combines TRBV7-2 with TRBJ2-2; D remains unclear. The germline V gene encodes CDR1 SGHTA and CDR2 FQGNSA. The CDR3 contains 14 residues. Trimming took 5 bases from V and 1 from J, leaving 8 bases between them.

The V and J genes are TRBV9 and TRBJ2-3; D is perhaps TRBD2 (5 bases). Germline V gene sequence: CDR1 SGDLS, CDR2 YYNGEE. V was cut by 0 bases and J by 0 bases, with 11 bases left in between. The CDR3 is 16 residues long. CDR3 in DNA: TGTGCCAGCAGCGTAGAGCCTAGGACTAGCACAGATACGCAGTATTTT. Its translation: CASSVEPRTSTDTQYF. Looking up the rest from reference TRBV9 and TRBJ2-3 gives the full variable domain: DSGVTQTPKHLITATGQRVTLRCSPRSGDLSVYWYQQSLDQGLQFLIQYYNGEERAKGNILERFSAQQFPDLHSELNLSSLELGDSALYFCASSVEPRTSTDTQYFGPGTRLTVL.

This rearrangement joins TRBV30 to TRBJ2-1, with a tentative D call TRBD2 (6 bases). The germline V gene encodes CDR1 GTSNPN and CDR2 SVGIG (reference sequence). V shed 8 bases and J shed 1 base, with 12 bases lying between them. The CDR3 covers 13 residues. In DNA form, the CDR3 reads TGTGCCCTCAGTAGCGGTTCCTACAATGAGCAGTTCTTC. Its protein is CALSSGSYNEQFF.

The chain uses TRBV7-2 and TRBJ2-2; 8 bases align to TRBD1. V was clipped by 4 bases and J by 7 bases; unmatched bases: 8. The CDR3 runs to 15 residues. Germline assignment: CDR1 SGHTA and CDR2 FQGNSA. The CDR3, as DNA: TGTGCCAGCAGCTCAGCGGACAGGGCTTTCGGGGAGCTGTTTTTT. Amino acid sequence: CASSSADRAFGELFF. Variable domain in full (rest from reference TRBV7-2 and TRBJ2-2): GAGVSQSPSNKVTEKGKDVELRCDPISGHTALYWYRQSLGQGLEFLIYFQGNSAPDKSGLPSDRFSAERTGGSVSTLTIQRTQQEDSAVYLCASSSADRAFGELFFGEGSRLTVL.

The V and J genes are TRBV19 and TRBJ2-7; TRBD1 aligns across 7 bases. Germline CDR1 LNHDA, CDR2 SQIVND (reference sequence). CDR3 length: 15 amino acids. Germline trimming cut 5 bases from V and 6 bases from J; bases unmatched to any gene: 13. The CDR3 DNA sequence: TGTGCCAGTAGTGCCGACAGGGAAGTCCCTTCCGAGCAGTACTTC. Translated: CASSADREVPSEQYF.

The chain has TRBV12-3 or TRBV12-4 and TRBJ1-1, with 9 bases matching TRBD1. The CDR3 sequence is 12 residues long. V shed 1 base, J shed 11 bases, and the junction held 2 bases outside the gene matches. The CDR3 nucleotides read TGTGCCAGCAGTTTAGGGACAGGGGAGGCTTTCTTT. Translation gives CASSLGTGEAFF.

The chain combines TRBV11-3 with TRBJ2-1; 7 bases align to TRBD1. The V gene's germline CDR1 is SGHNT and CDR2 YENEEA. The CDR3 is 14 amino acids. Losses at the gene ends were 1 base for V and 8 bases for J; bases not matched to a gene: 5. For the CDR3, the DNA is TGTGCCAGCAGCTTAGCGGCAACAGGGGATGAGCAGTTCTTC. Amino acid sequence: CASSLAATGDEQFF.

The rearrangement uses TRBV18 and TRBJ1-2; 8 nucleotides line up with TRBD1. J lost 6 bases, V lost 8 bases, and 14 bases had no gene match. The germline gives CDR1 KGHSH, CDR2 LQKENI. The CDR3 runs to 15 residues. Here the CDR3 DNA reads TGTGCCAGCACCGGGATTGGGACAGGAGGTAATGGCTACACCTTC. Amino acids: CASTGIGTGGNGYTF.

The J gene is TRBJ2-1, the V gene TRBV7-2; 11 bases map to TRBD2. The V segment lost 5 bases and the J segment 4 bases; nucleotides outside the gene matches: 7. Looked up from germline, CDR1 is SGHTA and CDR2 is FQGNSA. CDR3 length: 16 amino acids. The CDR3 loop reads CASSGPSGRTYNEQFF. DNA for the CDR3: TGTGCCAGCAGCGGTCCTAGCGGGAGGACTTACAATGAGCAGTTCTTC. The full variable domain, completed using reference TRBV7-2 and TRBJ2-1, is GAGVSQSPSNKVTEKGKDVELRCDPISGHTALYWYRQSLGQGLEFLIYFQGNSAPDKSGLPSDRFSAERTGGSVSTLTIQRTQQEDSAVYLCASSGPSGRTYNEQFFGPGTRLTVL.

The sample holds one count of this clone. This rearrangement joins TRBV9 to TRBJ2-5; 10 nucleotides agree with TRBD1. After removal of 0 bases from V and 5 bases from J, the junction contained 7 bases not matched to a gene. The CDR3 consists of 16 residues. The germline gives CDR1 SGDLS, CDR2 YYNGEE. The CDR3 spells CASSVATGQGQETQYF. The DNA for the CDR3 is TGTGCCAGCAGCGTAGCTACGGGACAGGGGCAGGAGACCCAGTACTTC.

This clone was counted a single time. The chain uses TRBV30 and TRBJ2-1; 13 positions agree with TRBD2. The CDR3 is 14 amino acids. V was clipped by 6 bases and J by 9 bases; unmatched bases: 8. CDR1 is GTSNPN and CDR2 is SVGIG in the germline V gene (reference sequence). The CDR3 spells CACRTSGRVSEQFF. DNA of the CDR3: TGTGCCTGCCGGACTAGCGGGAGAGTAAGTGAGCAGTTCTTC.

The chain employs TRBV14 and TRBJ1-2, with 8 bases matching TRBD1. Germline V gene lookup returns CDR1 SGHDN and CDR2 FVKESK. Trimming removed 4 bases from V and 8 bases from J; junction bases left unmatched: 15. The length of the CDR3 is 16 residues. CDR3 residues: CASSLTTGVGSEGYTF. The CDR3 DNA reads as TGTGCCAGCAGCCTTACGACAGGGGTTGGGTCGGAGGGCTACACCTTC. The complete variable domain, with remaining parts taken from reference TRBV14 and TRBJ1-2, reads EAGVTQFPSHSVIEKGQTVTLRCDPISGHDNLYWYRRVMGKEIKFLLHFVKESKQDESGMPNNRFLAERTGGTYSTLKVQPAELEDSGVYFCASSLTTGVGSEGYTFGSGTRLTVV.

J is TRBJ1-4 and V is TRBV2; D gene unclear. Germline CDR1 SNHLY, CDR2 FYNNEI. V was clipped by 4 bases and J by 7 bases, with 10 bases between them. CDR3 length: 13 amino acids. The CDR3 sequence: CASSVEGTEKLFF. The CDR3 nucleotides read TGTGCCAGCAGTGTGGAGGGCACTGAAAAACTGTTTTTT. Filled out from reference TRBV2 and TRBJ1-4, the complete variable domain reads EPEVTQTPSHQVTQMGQEVILRCVPISNHLYFYWYRQILGQKVEFLVSFYNNEISEKSEIFDDQFSVERPDGSNFTLKIRSTKLEDSAMYFCASSVEGTEKLFFGSGTQLSVL.

This chain links TRBV24-1 with TRBJ2-1, with TRBD2 matching over 7 bases. There are 13 residues in the CDR3. V shed 7 bases, J shed 7 bases, and the junction held 6 bases outside the gene matches. Germline V gene data show CDR1 as KGHDR and CDR2 as SFDVKD. The CDR3 DNA reads as TGTGCCACCAGCCTAACAGCGGGGAATGAGCAGTTCTTC. Its protein product is CATSLTAGNEQFF.

The chain employs TRBV9 and TRBJ1-1; possible D gene TRBD1, 5 bases. The CDR3 covers 15 residues. Germline-derived CDR1 and CDR2 are SGDLS and YYNGEE. Trimming took off 0 bases at V and 4 bases at J, with 13 bases between the two ends. CDR3 region: CASSVVKGEGTEAFF. CDR3 nucleotide sequence: TGTGCCAGCAGCGTAGTTAAAGGGGAGGGCACTGAAGCTTTCTTT. Full variable domain (outside the CDR3, taken from reference TRBV9 and TRBJ1-1): DSGVTQTPKHLITATGQRVTLRCSPRSGDLSVYWYQQSLDQGLQFLIQYYNGEERAKGNILERFSAQQFPDLHSELNLSSLELGDSALYFCASSVVKGEGTEAFFGQGTRLTVV.

The chain carries TRBV14 and TRBJ2-7; 7 bases match TRBD2. The V segment lost 1 base and the J segment 7 bases; nucleotides outside the gene matches: 7. The length of the CDR3 is 14 residues. CDR1 is SGHDN and CDR2 is FVKESK in the germline V gene. The CDR3 is CASSQAGGRYEQYF. CDR3 DNA sequence: TGTGCCAGCAGCCAAGCGGGAGGACGGTATGAGCAGTACTTC.

The chain has TRBV11-2 and TRBJ1-4, with 7 positions matching TRBD1. The V gene end was trimmed by 6 bases and the J gene end by 10 bases; junction bases not matched to a gene: 8. CDR3 length: 13 residues. CDR1 and CDR2 from the germline V gene are SGHAT and FQNNGV. CDR3 sequence (DNA): TGTGCCAGCAGTTTTAGCCAGGGGGGAAAACTGTTTTTT. Translated: CASSFSQGGKLFF. The complete variable domain, with remaining parts taken from reference TRBV11-2 and TRBJ1-4, reads EAGVAQSPRYKIIEKRQSVAFWCNPISGHATLYWYQQILGQGPKLLIQFQNNGVVDDSQLPKDRFSAERLKGVDSTLKIQPAKLEDSAVYLCASSFSQGGKLFFGSGTQLSVL.

The gene calls are TRBV10-3 and TRBJ2-1, with 14 nucleotides matching TRBD2. The CDR3 loop spans 15 amino acids. Germline V gene lookup returns CDR1 ENHRY and CDR2 SYGVKD. Trimming at V came to 8 bases and at J to 5 bases, leaving 5 bases not matched to a gene. Here the CDR3 DNA reads TGTGCCATCTCACGGGGACTAGCGGGAGACAATGAGCAGTTCTTC. It encodes CAISRGLAGDNEQFF.

In this sample, this clone turned up a few times. Other DNA sequences in this specimen translate into the identical CDR3. The chain links TRBV4-1 to TRBJ1-5; tentative D call: TRBD1 (5 bases). The CDR3 is 12 amino acids. Deletions cut 1 base from V and 8 bases from J, with 6 bases between. Germline-derived CDR1 and CDR2 are MGHRA and YSYEKL. In nucleotides, the CDR3 is TGCGCCAGCAGCCAAGGGGGGGAGCCCCAGCATTTT. The encoded protein is CASSQGGEPQHF.

The chain combines TRBV9 with TRBJ1-1, with 9 bases matching TRBD1. After removal of 3 bases from V and 7 bases from J, the junction contained 13 bases not matched to a gene. This CDR3 comprises 16 residues. Germline V gene lookup returns CDR1 SGDLS and CDR2 YYNGEE. CDR3: CASSGGVGQGRNEAFF. The DNA for the CDR3 is TGTGCCAGCAGCGGAGGGGTGGGACAGGGAAGGAATGAAGCTTTCTTT.

The chain is built from TRBV19 and TRBJ2-3; D is possibly TRBD2 (6 bases). Trimming removed 5 bases from V and 2 bases from J, with 14 bases in between. The CDR3 runs 15 residues. From germline, CDR1 is LNHDA and CDR2 SQIVND (reference sequence). For the CDR3, the DNA is TGTGCCAGTAGTTCTCGCGGGGATCACACAGATACGCAGTATTTT. Translation: CASSSRGDHTDTQYF.

This chain joins TRBV18 and TRBJ2-1; tentative D call: TRBD1 (5 bases). The CDR3 is 13 residues long. Germline V gene lookup returns CDR1 KGHSH and CDR2 LQKENI. Trimming pared 3 bases from V and 14 bases from J, leaving 17 bases between. The CDR3 region has the DNA TGTGCCAGCTCACCCACCATCGGCCAGGGTGAGTTCTTC. This encodes CASSPTIGQGEFF.

The gene calls are TRBV7-8 and TRBJ1-4, with 7 bases matching TRBD1. The CDR3 extends over 15 amino acids. Germline assignment: CDR1 SGHVS and CDR2 FQNEAQ. Trimming removed 3 bases from V and 4 bases from J; junction bases left unmatched: 5. The CDR3 here is CASSLQTGINEKLFF. CDR3 in DNA: TGTGCCAGCAGCTTGCAGACAGGGATTAATGAAAAACTGTTTTTT.

The rearrangement joins TRBV6-2 or TRBV6-3 to TRBJ2-7; 7 positions agree with TRBD1. J gave up 3 bases and V 6 bases, and 11 bases lay outside the gene matches. In germline, CDR1 is MNHEY, CDR2 SVGEGT. The CDR3 totals 15 residues. The CDR3 coding sequence is TGTGCCAGCAGCCACAACCGGGACAGAGGCTACGAGCAGTACTTC. As protein: CASSHNRDRGYEQYF.